Presented here are 12 T cell receptor beta chains from one specimen sequenced in a study of blood T cells in healthy people across ages. For the second PCR, which ran for roughly 6 to 12 cycles, a sample-barcoded 5' primer and a J-beta primer mix were used. TCRdb independently ran MiXCR on the 5' RACE reads; one entry per CDR3 protein. Here the sample spans about 670,000 distinct CDR3 sequences, approximately 52% being singletons. Sequenced: blood. The receptors derive from a woman over 75 in good health.

This sequence joins TRBV9 and TRBJ1-3; D possibly corresponds to TRBD1 (5 bases). V lost 3 bases and J lost 8, with 18 bases in between. The germline V gene has CDR1 SGDLS and CDR2 YYNGEE. The CDR3 extends over 15 amino acids. The CDR3 here is CASSGTGTPRDTIYF. The CDR3 DNA sequence: TGTGCCAGCAGCGGCACAGGTACCCCACGGGACACCATATATTTT.

This clonotype was seen ten or more times. Mismatch with germline at one junction end may stem from a read error. The V gene is TRBV12-3 or TRBV12-4, the J gene TRBJ1-5; D gene unclear. This CDR3 contains 14 residues. The CDR3 DNA is TGCGCCAGCAGCTTGGAGGCAGGTAATCAGCCCCAGCATTTT. It yields the protein CASSLEAGNQPQHF.

This clonotype was seen ten or more times. One end of the junction varies from germline; a read error may be responsible. The rearrangement uses TRBV6-6 and TRBJ1-5; no clear D gene. The CDR3 extends over 14 amino acids. From germline, CDR1 is MNHNY and CDR2 SVGAGI (reference sequence). CDR3: CAISPVGGNQPQHF. CDR3 DNA: TGTGCCATCAGTCCAGTGGGAGGTAATCAGCCCCAGCATTTT.

The chain couples TRBV20-1 to TRBJ1-1; 7 nucleotides agree with TRBD1. The V gene end was trimmed by 6 bases and the J gene end by 5 bases; junction bases not matched to a gene: 6. Germline CDR1 is DFQATT and CDR2 is SNEGSKA (reference sequence). The CDR3 covers 12 residues. Here the CDR3 DNA reads TGCAGTGCGAACAGGGGAGAGACTGAAGCTTTCTTT. Translating gives CSANRGETEAFF.

The V call is TRBV5-1, the J call TRBJ2-3; D is unclear. V was cut by 0 bases and J by 0 bases, with 14 bases left in between. Germline loops: CDR1 SGHRS, CDR2 YFSETQ. This CDR3 contains 17 residues. CDR3 bases: TGCGCCAGCAGCTTGGGAACCAGTCAGCGAAGCACAGATACGCAGTATTTT. Amino acid sequence: CASSLGTSQRSTDTQYF.

The sample holds many counts of this clonotype. The chain couples TRBV12-3 or TRBV12-4 to TRBJ1-6; 7 nucleotides match TRBD1. The trim removed 5 bases at V and 7 bases at J, leaving 17 bases unmatched. There are 18 residues in the CDR3. CDR3 sequence (DNA): TGTGCCAGCAGTGGGGACAGCGCCACGCCAGCTAAAAATTCACCCCTCCACTTT. This sequence encodes CASSGDSATPAKNSPLHF.

V is TRBV29-1 and J is TRBJ2-7; a possible D gene is TRBD1 (5 bases). Germline assignment: CDR1 SQVTM and CDR2 ANQGSEA. Between the trimmed V and J ends, which lost 6 bases and 3 bases, there was a span of 18 bases. The CDR3 extends over 14 amino acids. This CDR3 reads CSVLKAGFGYEQYF. The CDR3 DNA sequence: TGCAGCGTCCTGAAAGCAGGGTTCGGCTACGAGCAGTACTTC.

The genes are TRBV6-2 or TRBV6-3 and TRBJ1-1; D call uncertain. Germline V gene lookup returns CDR1 MNHEY and CDR2 SVGEGT. The CDR3 runs 12 residues. V dropped 11 bases and J dropped 4 bases, with 14 bases sitting between them. CDR3 sequence (DNA): TGTGCCGCAAGTACAGAGGGCACTGAAGCTTTCTTT. It yields the protein CAASTEGTEAFF.

The chain couples TRBV6-2 or TRBV6-3 to TRBJ1-2; a possible D gene is TRBD1 (5 bases). V lost 6 bases and J lost 7, with 15 bases in between. Germline V lookup: CDR1 MNHEY, CDR2 SVGEGT. The CDR3 sequence is 13 residues long. CDR3 sequence reads: CASSRTPMAGYTF. CDR3 DNA sequence: TGTGCCAGCAGCCGGACACCTATGGCTGGCTACACCTTC.

This clonotype has ten or more counts. V and J are TRBV29-1 and TRBJ2-3, with D tentatively TRBD1 (5 bases). V lost 5 bases and J 8 bases, leaving 17 bases between the germline ends. The CDR3 has 13 residues. CDR1 SQVTM and CDR2 ANQGSEA come from the germline V gene. CDR3 in amino acids: CSVKFPWGRTQYF. CDR3 DNA sequence: TGCAGCGTTAAATTTCCCTGGGGCCGTACGCAGTATTTT.

Notes on this clonotype: This may be a read error, as it is one base from a much larger clone. The V gene is TRBV6-5, the J gene TRBJ1-2; no definite D call. There are 14 residues in the CDR3. The V gene's germline CDR1 is MNHEY and CDR2 SVGAGI. The CDR3 sequence: CASSYSNANYDYTF. In nucleotides, the CDR3 is TGTGCCAGCAGTTACTCAAATGCAAACTATGACTACACCTTC.

The rearrangement joins TRBV20-1 to TRBJ1-2, with 8 bases matching TRBD1. Looked up from germline, CDR1 is DFQATT and CDR2 is SNEGSKA (reference sequence). With 3 bases clipped from V and 4 bases from J, the junction kept 7 bases outside the gene matches. This CDR3 region has 14 residues. The chain's CDR3 is CSASSGTGIYGYTF. The CDR3 nucleotides are TGCAGTGCTAGTTCCGGGACAGGCATCTATGGCTACACCTTC.